This T cell receptor (beta chain) was profiled in a study of blood T cells in healthy people across ages. Donors each provided 9.5 to 10 milliliters of peripheral blood. This clonotype came up a few times. PCR was performed a second time for roughly 6 to 12 cycles using a sample-barcoded 5' primer and a J-beta primer mix. Every cDNA was tagged by a template-switch adaptor with 12 random nucleotides. Researchers report that each sample yielded at least 2.5 million CDR3-containing paired-end reads. TCRdb processed the 5' RACE reads anew with MiXCR; each CDR3 protein has one entry. The table includes about 580,000 distinct CDR3 sequences, around 48% detected once. The clonotype originates from a man at least 80 years old in good health. What was sequenced was blood.

The CDR3 reads CASSFVGQGTDEQFF. Here the CDR3 DNA reads TGTGCCAGCAGCTTTGTCGGACAGGGTACCGATGAGCAGTTCTTC. The gene calls are TRBV7-9 and TRBJ2-1; 8 bases are a match to TRBD1. Germline assignment: CDR1 SEHNR and CDR2 FQNEAQ (reference sequence). V shed 3 bases, J shed 8 bases, and the junction held 9 bases outside the gene matches. CDR3 length: 15 residues.